A selection of T cell receptor beta chains follows, all from one sample in a study of T cells in Graves' hyperthyroidism and ophthalmopathy. MiXCR, run by TCRdb on the multiplex PCR reads, gives a single entry per CDR3 protein. The repertoire includes some 550,000 distinct CDR3 sequences, about a sixth of them detected once, and more than 3% sits in the top ten. Sequencing was performed on blood. The receptor source for this set is a middle-aged woman with Graves' ophthalmopathy. Both conserved end residues are part of each CDR3. Each record gives: J gene, V gene, clone size, D gene, CDR3 DNA, CDR3 protein. D genes are given only for firm matches. Clone sizes are given selectively: once, few, many, or a class where the clone is expanded.

TRBJ2-7,TRBV20-1,-,-,TGCAGTGCCCTACAACGGGTTCCTGTCTACGAGCAGTACTTC,CSALQRVPVYEQYF
TRBJ1-2,TRBV19,few,-,TGTGCCAGCAAACCTCAGATGGATCGATATGGCTACACCTTC,CASKPQMDRYGYTF
TRBJ1-2,TRBV5-5,few,TRBD1,TGTGCCAGCAGCTTGGGGCATTCCGGGACAGGCGGGGGCTACACCTTC,CASSLGHSGTGGGYTF
TRBJ2-5,TRBV3-1,many,-,TGTGCCAGCAGCCAAGGACACAGCCAGGGGACCCAGTACTTC,CASSQGHSQGTQYF
TRBJ1-1,TRBV10-3,-,-,TGTGCCATCAGTGATGGGGTGGTGAACACTGAAGCTTTCTTT,CAISDGVVNTEAFF
TRBJ1-1,TRBV7-9,-,TRBD1,TGTGCCAGCAGCCCTAGGGTCTTTGACAGGGGATTCACTGAAGCTTTCTTT,CASSPRVFDRGFTEAFF
TRBJ2-1,TRBV3-1,many,-,TGTGCCAGCAGCCAAGGAACTAGTGATGAGCAGTTCTTC,CASSQGTSDEQFF
TRBJ1-1,TRBV28,once,-,TGTGCCAGCAGTCCATCGACCCCTGTTGGGGCTTTCTTT,CASSPSTPVGAFF
TRBJ1-1,TRBV3-1,many,-,TGTGCCAGCAGCCAAGATTGGGGAACTGAAGCTTTCTTT,CASSQDWGTEAFF
TRBJ2-2,TRBV11-3,few,-,TGTGCCAGCAGCCGAGGCCAGTACACCGGGGAGCTGTTTTTT,CASSRGQYTGELFF
TRBJ1-2,TRBV28,many,-,TGTGCCAGCAGCCTTTTCTCAGGGTGGTATGGCTACACCTTC,CASSLFSGWYGYTF
TRBJ2-1,TRBV11-3,-,-,TGTGCCAGCAGCTCCCGGGACGGCGGTTCGGGCACAAGGAATGAGCAGTTCTTC,CASSSRDGGSGTRNEQFF
TRBJ2-3,TRBV27,many,-,TGTGCCAGCAGTTCGCCAACAAGGGACGGAGCAGATACGCAGTATTTT,CASSSPTRDGADTQYF
TRBJ2-3,TRBV20-1,many,TRBD2,TGCAGTGCTAGAGCTCCCTCGGGGGCGGGGGGCCTTTTAAGCACAGATACGCAGTATTTT,CSARAPSGAGGLLSTDTQYF
TRBJ2-5,TRBV7-9,many,-,TGTGCCAGCAGCCCCCGACGGGGGATCGAAGAGACCCAGTACTTC,CASSPRRGIEETQYF
TRBJ2-1,TRBV7-9,few,TRBD1,TGTGCCAGCAGCTTCAGGGACAGGGTGTATGATGAGCAGTTCTTC,CASSFRDRVYDEQFF
TRBJ2-1,TRBV2,many,-,TGTGCCAGCAGTGAAGTGGGCCTTGGTGAGCAGTTCTTC,CASSEVGLGEQFF
TRBJ2-7,TRBV3-1,many,-,TGTGCCAGCAGCCAAGCACCGGGGTGGGAGCAGTACTTC,CASSQAPGWEQYF
TRBJ1-1,TRBV30,few,-,TGTGCCTGGCGTGAGGGGACTGAAGCTTTCTTT,CAWREGTEAFF
TRBJ1-1,TRBV5-6,-,-,TGTGCCAGCAGCTTGTTCAGCGAAGCTTTCTTT,CASSLFSEAFF
TRBJ2-5,TRBV5-1,few,-,TGCGCCAGCAGTTCCGGGGCTTCAAGGCAGACCCAGTACTTC,CASSSGASRQTQYF
TRBJ2-7,TRBV20-1,few,TRBD1,TGCAGTGCTAGGGGACAGGGCATCTACGAGCAGTACTTC,CSARGQGIYEQYF
TRBJ2-1,TRBV27,-,-,TGTGCCAGCAGTTTATCGATGGGGGAGAGCCGGCCTGAGCAGTTCTTC,CASSLSMGESRPEQFF
TRBJ2-7,TRBV7-9,many,-,TGTGCCAGCAGCTTAGAGGCGAGTGGCGTCCGGGAGCAGTACTTC,CASSLEASGVREQYF
TRBJ1-5,TRBV2,many,-,TGTGCCAGCAGTGGGACGGGAAATCAGCCCCAGCATTTT,CASSGTGNQPQHF
TRBJ2-1,TRBV7-9,-,TRBD2,TGTGCCAGCAGCCCCCCTAGCGGGGGGGGCCGGGGTGAGCAGTTCTTC,CASSPPSGGGRGEQFF
TRBJ1-2,TRBV3-1,many,-,TGTGCCAGCAGCCAGGTTGGACCCCTTGGCTACACCTTC,CASSQVGPLGYTF
TRBJ1-5,TRBV20-1,many,TRBD1,TGCAGTGCTAGAGATCGACGGCTAGGGGGCTATCAGCCCCAGCATTTT,CSARDRRLGGYQPQHF
TRBJ2-1,TRBV4-1,-,-,TGCGCCAGCAGCCAGCCGAGGGGACCCTACAATGAGCAGTTCTTC,CASSQPRGPYNEQFF
TRBJ2-7,TRBV10-3,few,-,TGTGCCATCAGTGAGTCGGCGTACGAGCAGTACTTC,CAISESAYEQYF
TRBJ2-1,TRBV6-1,-,TRBD2,TGTGCCAGCAGTCCGCCCGGACTAGTTGTGCAGTTCTTC,CASSPPGLVVQFF
TRBJ2-3,TRBV10-3,few,-,TGTGCCATCAGTGAGTTACAGGGTGGGTTTACGCAGTATTTT,CAISELQGGFTQYF
TRBJ2-2,TRBV6-1,-,TRBD1,TGTGCCAGCCTAGACAGGGGGTCCACCGGGGAGCTGTTTTTT,CASLDRGSTGELFF
TRBJ2-7,TRBV2,many,-,TGTGCCAGCAGTGAAGGAATGGGCCGGGGTGTATCCTACGAGCAGTACTTC,CASSEGMGRGVSYEQYF
TRBJ2-5,TRBV28,-,-,TGTGCCAGCAGTTCCTGTGGTACCCAGTACTTC,CASSSCGTQYF
TRBJ1-5,TRBV5-1,many,TRBD1,TGCGCCAGCAGCTTGGGAGGGGGCGGTCAGCCCCAGCATTTT,CASSLGGGGQPQHF
TRBJ2-5,TRBV2,few,-,TGTGCCAGCAGTGAACGTTTCAAGGGAGAGACCCAGTACTTC,CASSERFKGETQYF
TRBJ2-7,TRBV10-3,few,TRBD1,TGTGCCATCAGAAGACCGGGACAGGGGGACGAGCAGTACTTC,CAIRRPGQGDEQYF
TRBJ2-7,TRBV7-2,few,-,TGTGCCAGCAGCCCCCCCCCCTTGCGTGCCGAGCAGTACTTC,CASSPPPLRAEQYF
TRBJ1-6,TRBV28,many,-,TGTGCCAGCAGTTTAATCCGCTTCGAGTCGAGCTCCTATAATTCACCCCTCCACTTT,CASSLIRFESSSYNSPLHF
TRBJ1-5,TRBV20-1,many,TRBD1,TGCAGTGCCAAAGGGGACAGGGGGAGCAATCAGCCCCAGCATTTT,CSAKGDRGSNQPQHF
TRBJ2-7,TRBV6-1,-,TRBD2,TGTGCCAGCAGCCCACTAGCGGGAGGTTTCTACGAGCAGTACTTC,CASSPLAGGFYEQYF
TRBJ1-2,TRBV29-1,many,-,TGCAGCGTTGAAGAGACCGATCACTATGGCTACACCTTC,CSVEETDHYGYTF